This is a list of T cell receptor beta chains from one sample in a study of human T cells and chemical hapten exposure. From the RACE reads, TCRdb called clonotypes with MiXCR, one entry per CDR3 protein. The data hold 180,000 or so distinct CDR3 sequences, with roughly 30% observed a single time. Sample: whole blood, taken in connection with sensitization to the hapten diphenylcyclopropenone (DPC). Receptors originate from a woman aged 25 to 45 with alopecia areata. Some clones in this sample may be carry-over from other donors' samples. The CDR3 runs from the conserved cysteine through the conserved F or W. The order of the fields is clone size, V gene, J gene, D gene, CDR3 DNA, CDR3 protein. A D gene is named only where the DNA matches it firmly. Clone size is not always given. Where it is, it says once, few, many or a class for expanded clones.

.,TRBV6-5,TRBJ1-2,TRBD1,TGTGCCAGCAGACGCGGACAGGGCCGGGGCTACACCTTC,CASRRGQGRGYTF
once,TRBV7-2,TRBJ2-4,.,TGTGCCAGCAGCTTAGCGGGAGCGGTCAAAAACATTCAGTACTTC,CASSLAGAVKNIQYF
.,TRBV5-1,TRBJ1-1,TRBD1,TGCGCCAGCAGCTTGGCCCTAACAGGGGATACTGAAGCTTTCTTT,CASSLALTGDTEAFF
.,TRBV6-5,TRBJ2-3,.,TGTGCCAGCAGGGGGGGCACAGATACGCAGTATTTT,CASRGGTDTQYF
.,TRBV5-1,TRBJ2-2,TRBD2,TGCGCCAGCAGCCCGGGACTAGCGGGAGACCGAACCGGGGAGCTGTTTTTT,CASSPGLAGDRTGELFF
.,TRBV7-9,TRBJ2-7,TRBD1,TGTGCCAGCAGCTCCCCCTCAGGGGGGCAGTACTTC,CASSSPSGGQYF
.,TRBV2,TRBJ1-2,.,TGTGCCAGCAGGACGGATTACTATGGCTACACCTTC,CASRTDYYGYTF
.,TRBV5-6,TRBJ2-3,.,TGTGCCAGCAGTTTCCGGGGAGGTCTTGATACGCAGTATTTT,CASSFRGGLDTQYF
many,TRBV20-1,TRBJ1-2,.,TGCAGTGCTCATACCCCAGGGTCGGATGGCTACACCTTC,CSAHTPGSDGYTF
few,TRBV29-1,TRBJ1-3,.,TGCAGCGTTGAGCTGGTGGGGCAGAGCGGCGGAAACACCATATATTTT,CSVELVGQSGGNTIYF
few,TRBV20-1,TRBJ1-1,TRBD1,TGCAGTGCTATACCGGGACAGGACTTTGAGGCTTTCTTT,CSAIPGQDFEAFF
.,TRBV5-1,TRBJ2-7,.,TGCGCCAGCAGCATAGGGACGCCGAGCTCCTACGAGCAGTACTTC,CASSIGTPSSYEQYF
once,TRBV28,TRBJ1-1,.,TGTGCCAGCAGTCCACACCGGGCCCCTCGGAACACTGAAGCTTTCTTT,CASSPHRAPRNTEAFF
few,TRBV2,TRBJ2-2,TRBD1,TGTGCCAGCAAAGGACAGGGTGGCACCGGGGAGCTGTTTTTT,CASKGQGGTGELFF
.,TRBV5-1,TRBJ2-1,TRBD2,TGCGCCAGCAGCCCCGGAGGGCTAGCGGGAGGGCAGGAGGAGCAGTTCTTC,CASSPGGLAGGQEEQFF
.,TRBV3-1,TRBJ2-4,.,TGTGCCAGCAGCCACGTAATTACCCAGGGTATGCTGGAAAACATTCAGTACTTC,CASSHVITQGMLENIQYF
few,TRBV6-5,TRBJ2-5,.,TGTGCCAGCAGTAGGGGCTGGGTCCAAGAGACCCAGTACTTC,CASSRGWVQETQYF
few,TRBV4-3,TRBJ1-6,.,TGCGCCAGCAGCCAAGTTTCAGGAGACAATTCACCCCTCCACTTT,CASSQVSGDNSPLHF
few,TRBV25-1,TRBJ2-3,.,TGTGCCAGCAGTGAATACACAGATACGCAGTATTTT,CASSEYTDTQYF
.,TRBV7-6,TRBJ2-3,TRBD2,TGTGCCAGCAGCTTAAGAGCGGGAGGGCCTTTTGATAGCACAGATACGCAGTATTTT,CASSLRAGGPFDSTDTQYF
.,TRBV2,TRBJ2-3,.,TGTGCCAGCAAGACAGGCCCGGGCACAGATACGCAGTATTTT,CASKTGPGTDTQYF
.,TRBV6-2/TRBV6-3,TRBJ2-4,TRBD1,TGTGCCAGCAGTTACTCAGGGGGCCTAGCCAAAAACATTCAGTACTTC,CASSYSGGLAKNIQYF
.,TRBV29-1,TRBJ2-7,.,TGCAGCGCCGTTGGGGTGGGTGTCTACGAGCAGTACTTC,CSAVGVGVYEQYF
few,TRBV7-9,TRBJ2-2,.,TGTGCCAGCAGCTTGATGGCGGGGCGGAACACCGGGGAGCTGTTTTTT,CASSLMAGRNTGELFF
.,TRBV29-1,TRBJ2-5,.,TGCAGCGTTGAAAGGCAGGGCAAAGAGACCCAGTACTTC,CSVERQGKETQYF
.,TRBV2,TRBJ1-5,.,TGTGCCAGCATCCCCGACAGCAGCAATCAGCCCCAGCATTTT,CASIPDSSNQPQHF
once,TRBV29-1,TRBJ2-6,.,TGCAGCGTATCTTTGGCCAACGTCCTGACTTTC,CSVSLANVLTF
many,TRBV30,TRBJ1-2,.,TGTGCCTGGAGTGCGATTCACCCTCCTATTAGCTACACCTTC,CAWSAIHPPISYTF
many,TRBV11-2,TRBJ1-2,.,TGTGCCAGCAGCACGACCGGGGACTATGGCTACACCTTC,CASSTTGDYGYTF
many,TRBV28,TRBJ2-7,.,TGTGCCAGCAGTCAAGGTGTCGAGCAGTACTTC,CASSQGVEQYF
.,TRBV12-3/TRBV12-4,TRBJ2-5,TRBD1,TGTGCCAGCAGTTTAAACAGGGGAGAGACCCAGTACTTC,CASSLNRGETQYF
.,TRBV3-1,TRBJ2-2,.,TGTGCCAGCAGCCCACATGCGAACACCGGGGAGCTGTTTTTT,CASSPHANTGELFF
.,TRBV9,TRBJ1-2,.,TGTGCCAGCAGCGCAATGCGGGGGTTTGTTGGCTACACCTTC,CASSAMRGFVGYTF
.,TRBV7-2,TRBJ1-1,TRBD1,TGTGCCAGCAGCTTAGGGTCGCGCATCCGGACAGGGGCTTTCTTT,CASSLGSRIRTGAFF
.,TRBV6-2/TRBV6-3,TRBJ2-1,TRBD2,TGTGCCAGCAGCCCCCTAACTAGCGGGGGGAGGGATGAGCAGTTCTTC,CASSPLTSGGRDEQFF
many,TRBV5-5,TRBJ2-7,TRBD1,TGTGCCAGCAGCCTGACCGGGACAGCCTACGAGCAGTACTTC,CASSLTGTAYEQYF
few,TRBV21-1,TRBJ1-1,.,TGTGCCAGCATCCGCCGGGGGCGGAGGAACACTGAAGCTTTCTTT,CASIRRGRRNTEAFF
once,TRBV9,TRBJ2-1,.,TGTGCCAGCAGCGTCGGGGCGCGCTCCTACAATGAGCAGTTCTTC,CASSVGARSYNEQFF
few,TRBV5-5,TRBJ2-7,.,TGTGCCAGCAGCTGGGGGTCAGGGGCGGGTTACGAGCAGTACTTC,CASSWGSGAGYEQYF
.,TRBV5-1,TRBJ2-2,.,TGCGCCAGCAGCTTGTTACCGGAGACCGGGGAGCTGTTTTTT,CASSLLPETGELFF
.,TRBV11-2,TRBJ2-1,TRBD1,TGTGCCAGCAGCTCAAGACAGGGCCCCTACAATGAGCAGTTCTTC,CASSSRQGPYNEQFF
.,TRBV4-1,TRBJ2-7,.,TGCGCCAGCAGCCAACCAGGACCGGGAGCAACCTACGAGCAGTACTTC,CASSQPGPGATYEQYF
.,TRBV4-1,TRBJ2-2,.,TGCGCCAGCAGCCCCCCCGGCGGGGTAAACACCGGGGAGCTGTTTTTT,CASSPPGGVNTGELFF
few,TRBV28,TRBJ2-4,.,TGTGCCAGCGGACCCGTCCCGTACTTC,CASGPVPYF
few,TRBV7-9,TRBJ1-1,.,TGTGCCAGCAGCTTCCAGCTAGGGATCACTGAAGCTTTCTTT,CASSFQLGITEAFF
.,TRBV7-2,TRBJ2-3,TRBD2,TGTGCCAGCAGCTCCCGACTAGCGGGGGGTGGCACAGATACGCAGTATTTT,CASSSRLAGGGTDTQYF
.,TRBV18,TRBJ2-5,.,TGTGCCAGCTCACCGGGGGTCGGGGAGACCCAGTACTTC,CASSPGVGETQYF
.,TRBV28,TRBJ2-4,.,TGTGCCAGCAGTTTACCACCTAGTAAGAGGGCGCTGGACATTCAGTACTTC,CASSLPPSKRALDIQYF
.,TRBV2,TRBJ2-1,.,TGTGCCAGCAGTGAACTAGACTTAAGGGACAATGAGCAGTTCTTC,CASSELDLRDNEQFF
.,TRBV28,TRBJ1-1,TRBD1,TGTGCCAGCAGCCCAGGGACAGCCAGTCTCGTGGGGAACACTGAAGCTTTCTTT,CASSPGTASLVGNTEAFF
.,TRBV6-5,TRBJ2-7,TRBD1,TGTGCCAGCAGTTACGGGGGACAGGAGTCCTACGAGCAGTACTTC,CASSYGGQESYEQYF